This T cell receptor beta chain originates from a study of control samples from healthy donors and cancer patients. The method was immunoSEQ multiplex PCR; TCRdb's version includes in-frame clones alone and lacks a portion of them. The repertoire holds around 170,000 clones, around nine tenths seen once, with roughly 0.7% in the top ten. Sequenced material: blood. This receptor was obtained from a young woman in good health.

The CDR3 DNA follows: TGTGCCAGCAGTTTGGGACTAGCGACAGATACGCAGTATTTT. Residues: CASSLGLATDTQYF. The V gene is TRBV28, the J gene TRBJ2-3, with 10 nucleotides matching TRBD2. V lost 3 bases to trimming and J lost 3 bases; unmatched junction nucleotides: 0. This CDR3 contains 14 residues. The germline V gene has CDR1 MDHEN and CDR2 SYDVKM.